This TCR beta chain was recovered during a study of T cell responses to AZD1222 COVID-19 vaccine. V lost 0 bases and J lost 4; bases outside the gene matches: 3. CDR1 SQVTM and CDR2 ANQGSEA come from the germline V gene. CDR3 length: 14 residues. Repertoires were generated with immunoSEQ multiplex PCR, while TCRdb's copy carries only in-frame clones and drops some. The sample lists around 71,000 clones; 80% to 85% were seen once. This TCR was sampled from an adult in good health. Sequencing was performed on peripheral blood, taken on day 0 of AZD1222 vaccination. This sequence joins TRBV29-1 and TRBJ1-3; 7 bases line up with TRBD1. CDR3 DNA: TGCAGCGTTGAAGATGGGACAGACGGAAACACCATATATTTT. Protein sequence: CSVEDGTDGNTIYF.